Listed below are T cell receptor beta chains from one sample, sequenced in a study of cytomegalovirus exposure and HLA in healthy donors. Clones were sequenced by immunoSEQ multiplex PCR, and TCRdb holds only the in-frame ones, with some missing. The profile covers about 76,000 clones, with about 70% appearing a single time and about 12% taken by the ten largest. Sequencing used PBMCs. Receptors were obtained from a male donor in good health and CMV-seropositive. Each CDR3 is given with its conserved first and last residue. D genes are given only for firm matches. A clone size is listed for some rows: how often the clone was seen (once, few, many), or a class if it is expanded.

V	size	J	D	DNA	CDR3
TRBV5-1	NA	TRBJ2-5	NA	TGCGCCAGCAGCTTGGGGGCTAACCAAGAGACCCAGTACTTC	CASSLGANQETQYF
TRBV30	few	TRBJ1-2	NA	TGTGCCTGGACTCGGGAGACAAACTATGGCTACACCTTC	CAWTRETNYGYTF
TRBV7-6	NA	TRBJ1-1	TRBD1	TGTGCCAGCAGCTTCGGCACAGGGGTCACTGAAGCTTTCTTT	CASSFGTGVTEAFF
TRBV7-3	NA	TRBJ1-2	TRBD1	TGTGCCAGCAGCTTAATGGCAGGGGGTGACTATGGCTACACCTTC	CASSLMAGGDYGYTF
TRBV9	NA	TRBJ2-7	TRBD1	TGTGCCAGCAGCGTCGGGACAGCGGCCTACGAGCAGTACTTC	CASSVGTAAYEQYF
TRBV4-1	NA	TRBJ2-1	TRBD1	TGCGCCAGCAGCCCGGGACAGGGTACCTCCTACAATGAGCAGTTCTTC	CASSPGQGTSYNEQFF
TRBV19	NA	TRBJ1-2	TRBD1	TGTGCCAGTAGGAGGGACAGTCGTTTCTATGGCTACACCTTC	CASRRDSRFYGYTF
TRBV5-4	NA	TRBJ1-1	NA	TGTGCCAGCAGCTTTTTCACAATGAACACTGAAGCTTTCTTT	CASSFFTMNTEAFF
TRBV7-9	NA	TRBJ1-2	NA	TGTGCCAGCAGCTATGATACTCGCTATGGCTACACCTTC	CASSYDTRYGYTF
TRBV18	few	TRBJ1-2	NA	TGTGCCAGCTCACTTGACAGCTATGGCTACACCTTC	CASSLDSYGYTF
TRBV25-1	NA	TRBJ2-5	NA	TGTGCCAGCAGTGACCCCAGAACAGGAACGGTGGGAGAGACCCAGTACTTC	CASSDPRTGTVGETQYF
TRBV10-3	NA	TRBJ2-1	NA	TGTGCCATCAGCGGTCTCCGGGGATCCAATGAGCAGTTCTTC	CAISGLRGSNEQFF
TRBV18	NA	TRBJ2-7	TRBD1	TGTGCCAGCTCACAGGGACAGGCGAAATCCTACGAGCAGTACTTC	CASSQGQAKSYEQYF
TRBV5-4	NA	TRBJ1-4	NA	TGTGCCAGCAGCTCCCGGGACACGGATGAAAAACTGTTTTTT	CASSSRDTDEKLFF
TRBV30	once	TRBJ2-7	TRBD1	TGTGCCTGGAGTGTTTGGGGGACAGGGCTCTCCTACGAGCAGTACTTC	CAWSVWGTGLSYEQYF
TRBV6-5	NA	TRBJ1-2	TRBD1	TGTGCCAGCAGTCGGGACAGAGGCGCCAGTGGCTACACCTTC	CASSRDRGASGYTF
TRBV9	NA	TRBJ2-5	NA	TGTGCCAGCAGCGTGGGGGGTTGGGAGACCCAGTACTTC	CASSVGGWETQYF
TRBV9	NA	TRBJ2-7	TRBD1	TGTGCCAGCAGCGTAGATGACAGGGTAGCTTCCTACGAGCAGTACTTC	CASSVDDRVASYEQYF
TRBV5-8	NA	TRBJ2-1	TRBD2	TGTGCCAGCAGCCGCGCCCTACTAGCGGGAGATTACAATGAGCAGTTCTTC	CASSRALLAGDYNEQFF
TRBV7-8	NA	TRBJ2-3	TRBD2	TGTGCCAGCAGCCGGACTAGCGGGAGCCCAGATACGCAGTATTTT	CASSRTSGSPDTQYF
TRBV30	NA	TRBJ1-6	NA	TGTGCCTGGAGTGGCCGGGGCGGGATAGGTTCACCCCTCCACTTT	CAWSGRGGIGSPLHF
TRBV7-9	few	TRBJ2-1	NA	TGTGCCAGCAGCTTAGCCGGACAGTCATGGGAGCAGTTCTTC	CASSLAGQSWEQFF
TRBV7-9	few	TRBJ1-2	NA	TGTGCCAGCAGTTTCGACAGGAACTATGGCTACACCTTC	CASSFDRNYGYTF
TRBV7-7	NA	TRBJ2-2	NA	TGTGCCAGCAGCCATGCGGCGGCTGCCGGGGAGCTGTTTTTT	CASSHAAAAGELFF
TRBV4-2	NA	TRBJ2-7	NA	TGTGCCAGCAGCCAAGCTACAGGGCAGACCTACGAGCAGTACTTC	CASSQATGQTYEQYF
TRBV9	NA	TRBJ1-1	NA	TGTGCCAGCAGCCTAAGCGGCCCCTCCACTGAAGCTTTCTTT	CASSLSGPSTEAFF
TRBV7-2	NA	TRBJ2-7	TRBD1	TGTGCCAGCAGCATCGGGACAGGGACCTACGAGCAGTACTTC	CASSIGTGTYEQYF
TRBV6-5	once	TRBJ2-7	NA	TGTGCCAGCAGTTACGGGATAGGGAGGTCCTACGAGCAGTACTTC	CASSYGIGRSYEQYF
TRBV6-5	few	TRBJ1-2	NA	TGTGCCAGCAGCCAGACAGTTGCCTATGGCTACACCTTC	CASSQTVAYGYTF
TRBV18	NA	TRBJ2-5	NA	TGTGCCAGCTCACCCGGGGAGAGGGAGACCCAGTACTTC	CASSPGERETQYF
TRBV28	NA	TRBJ2-2	TRBD2	TGTGCCAGCAGTGCATGGACTAGCGGGGGCGGGGAGCTGTTTTTT	CASSAWTSGGGELFF
TRBV6-1	once	TRBJ2-3	NA	TGTGCCAGCAGTGAATGGGGGCCTAGTACAGATACGCAGTATTTT	CASSEWGPSTDTQYF
TRBV7-3	NA	TRBJ2-5	TRBD1	TGTGCCAGCAGCTTGGGACAGGGGACCCAAGAGACCCAGTACTTC	CASSLGQGTQETQYF
TRBV5-1	NA	TRBJ2-3	TRBD2	TGCGCCAGCAGCCGTAATAGCGGGGGAGTAGCAGATACGCAGTATTTT	CASSRNSGGVADTQYF
TRBV18	NA	TRBJ2-5	NA	TGTGCCAGCTCAGGATCCCAGGGTATCGCGACCCAGTACTTC	CASSGSQGIATQYF
TRBV6-1	NA	TRBJ1-5	NA	TGTGCCAGCAGTATGTTAGCGGCCGATCAGCCCCAGCATTTT	CASSMLAADQPQHF
TRBV18	NA	TRBJ1-1	TRBD1	TGTGCCAGCTCACCACCCGGGACAGGGGGTTCCACTGAAGCTTTCTTT	CASSPPGTGGSTEAFF
TRBV10-1	once	TRBJ2-3	TRBD2	TGCGCCAGCAGTGCGTTTAGCGGGGGGGGCACAGATACGCAGTATTTT	CASSAFSGGGTDTQYF
TRBV28	few	TRBJ1-5	NA	TGTGCCAGCACCCTAGGACGGGATAATCAGCCCCAGCATTTT	CASTLGRDNQPQHF
TRBV4-2	NA	TRBJ2-2	NA	TGTGCCAGCAGCCAGGGGCTAGTTACGAACACCGGGGAGCTGTTTTTT	CASSQGLVTNTGELFF
TRBV5-5	NA	TRBJ2-3	TRBD2	TGTGCCAGCAGCAAATTACTAGCGGGAGATCGGGCGCAGTATTTT	CASSKLLAGDRAQYF
TRBV30	NA	TRBJ1-1	TRBD1	TGTGCCTGTATACCCCGGACAGGCAATGACACTGAAGCTTTCTTT	CACIPRTGNDTEAFF
TRBV28	NA	TRBJ2-5	NA	TGTGCCAGCAGTGCCGGGGGTGCAGAGACCCAGTACTTC	CASSAGGAETQYF
TRBV5-1	NA	TRBJ1-1	NA	TGCGCCAGCAGCTTGGCGTCTGAAGCTTTCTTT	CASSLASEAFF
TRBV29-1	NA	TRBJ2-7	TRBD2	TGCAGCGTTGAAGATAGCCTAGCGGGGGCATACTACGAGCAGTACTTC	CSVEDSLAGAYYEQYF